The 19 T cell receptor beta chains in this list originate from one sample, sequenced in a study of human T cells and chemical hapten exposure. Time point in this sample: pre-sensitization, week 0. The treatment here: therapeutic diphenylcyclopropenone sensitization with weekly scalp DPC. TCRdb reprocessed the RACE reads via MiXCR and lists one record per CDR3 protein. The sample lists approximately 320,000 distinct CDR3 sequences, about 5% occurring once. The starting material was whole blood, obtained in connection with sensitization to the hapten diphenylcyclopropenone (DPC). These TCRs come from a woman under 30 with alopecia areata. Some clones in this sample may be carry-over from other donors' samples.

This clonotype was counted between two and nine times. This sequence joins TRBV14 and TRBJ1-1, with D possibly being TRBD1 (5 bases). Germline V CDR1 and CDR2: SGHDN, FVKESK. The CDR3 is 14 amino acids. Deletions cut 3 bases from V and 6 bases from J, with 14 bases between. Written as DNA, the CDR3 is TGTGCCAGCAGCCATTTGTCGGGGGACGCTGAAGCTTTCTTT. This codes for CASSHLSGDAEAFF.

This clonotype was detected only a few times. This chain joins TRBV21-1 and TRBJ1-6; no DNA check was done on the table's D call, TRBD1. TRBV21-1 counts as a pseudogene. CDR3 length: 18 amino acids. CDR3 region: CASSENRDRRSYNSPLHF. The DNA for the CDR3 is TGTGCCAGCAGCGAAAACAGGGATCGTAGGTCCTATAATTCACCCCTCCACTTT.

The rearrangement links TRBV29-1 to TRBJ1-2; the D is unclear. CDR1 is SQVTM and CDR2 is ANQGSEA in the germline V gene. The CDR3 totals 10 residues. V was pared by 4 bases and J by 8 bases, with 8 bases between. The CDR3 spells CSVVTEGYTF. DNA of the CDR3: TGCAGCGTTGTCACCGAGGGCTACACCTTC. The whole variable domain, filled in from reference TRBV29-1 and TRBJ1-2, reads SAVISQKPSRDICQRGTSLTIQCQVDSQVTMMFWYRQQPGQSLTLIATANQGSEATYESGFVIDKFPISRPNLTFSTLTVSNMSPEDSSIYLCSVVTEGYTFGSGTRLTVV.

The chain has TRBV12-3 or TRBV12-4 and TRBJ1-2; maybe TRBD1 (6 bases). Trimming shortened V by 9 bases and J by 4 bases, and 18 bases separated the two germline ends. The CDR3 loop spans 14 amino acids. The CDR3 reads CASQYARGGYGYTF. DNA of the CDR3: TGTGCCAGTCAATATGCGAGGGGGGGCTATGGCTACACCTTC.

The CDR3 DNA is TGTGCCAGCAGTTTCGCACAGGGGGCGCGTGAGCAGTTCTTC. Encoded protein: CASSFAQGAREQFF. The V call is TRBV28, the J call TRBJ2-1; 9 bases line up with TRBD1. Unmatched junction bases numbered 6, after V lost 3 bases and J lost 9 bases. Germline V gene data show CDR1 as MDHEN and CDR2 as SYDVKM. The CDR3 consists of 14 residues.

The CDR3 is CASILGTSGGADTQYF. DNA for the CDR3: TGTGCCAGCATCCTTGGGACTAGCGGGGGGGCGGATACGCAGTATTTT. This chain joins TRBV12-3 or TRBV12-4 and TRBJ2-3; 16 positions match TRBD2. The length of the CDR3 is 16 residues. J gave up 6 bases and V 7 bases, and 7 bases lay outside the gene matches.

In this sample, this clonotype turned up a few times. The chain uses TRBV25-1 and TRBJ2-7; 7 bases are shared with TRBD1. V lost 8 bases to trimming and J lost 0 bases; unmatched junction nucleotides: 4. CDR3 length equals 13 residues. Germline V gene lookup returns CDR1 MGHDK and CDR2 SYGVNS. CDR3 loop: CASSTGNSYEQYF. As DNA, the CDR3 is TGTGCCAGCTCGACAGGGAACTCCTACGAGCAGTACTTC.

This clonotype has ten or more counts. The chain recombines TRBV14 with TRBJ2-1, with unresolved D. V was trimmed by 3 bases and J by 9 bases, leaving 15 bases between them. The germline CDR1 and CDR2 sequences are SGHDN and FVKESK. CDR3 size: 14 residues. CDR3 sequence: CASSHYLYNSEQFF. The CDR3 DNA is TGTGCCAGCAGCCACTATCTCTATAATAGTGAGCAGTTCTTC. The variable domain in full, with the rest retrieved from reference TRBV14 and TRBJ2-1, is EAGVTQFPSHSVIEKGQTVTLRCDPISGHDNLYWYRRVMGKEIKFLLHFVKESKQDESGMPNNRFLAERTGGTYSTLKVQPAELEDSGVYFCASSHYLYNSEQFFGPGTRLTVL.

This clonotype appeared many times. This chain links TRBV5-1 with TRBJ1-1, with 8 bases matching TRBD1. CDR1 SGHRS and CDR2 YFSETQ come from the germline V gene. The CDR3 has 15 amino acids. The V and J ends lost 4 bases and 5 bases, in that order; junction bases with no gene match: 10. CDR3 in DNA: TGCGCCAGCAGCCCGCGGTATACAGGGGGGACTGAAGCTTTCTTT. It is translated as CASSPRYTGGTEAFF.

This clonotype was counted at least ten times. The CDR3: CASRPGQGSDTQYF. CDR3 nucleotides: TGTGCCAGCCGGCCGGGACAGGGGTCAGATACGCAGTATTTT. The chain joins TRBV6-6 to TRBJ2-3; 10 bases fit TRBD1. The V segment lost 8 bases and the J segment 4 bases; nucleotides outside the gene matches: 6. The CDR3 is made up of 14 amino acids. Germline values: CDR1 MNHNY, CDR2 SVGAGI (reference sequence).

Ten or more counts support this clonotype. The chain combines TRBV6-1 with TRBJ2-5, with D unclear. V was clipped by 5 bases and J by 0 bases, with 7 bases between them. Germline V gene lookup returns CDR1 MNHNS and CDR2 SASEGT. The CDR3 length is 13 residues. CDR3 bases: TGTGCCAGCAGTTTTCTGTACCAAGAGACCCAGTACTTC. Its protein product is CASSFLYQETQYF.

V gene TRBV4-3 combines with J gene TRBJ2-3; 16 bases are shared with TRBD2. With 0 bases clipped from V and 4 bases from J, the junction kept 1 base outside the gene matches. From germline, CDR1 is LGHNA and CDR2 YSLEER. This CDR3 spans 17 amino acids. CDR3 in amino acids: CASSQEGLAGGADTQYF. Here the CDR3 DNA reads TGCGCCAGCAGCCAAGAGGGACTAGCGGGGGGGGCAGATACGCAGTATTTT.

This clonotype turned up a few times. J is TRBJ1-1 and V is TRBV20-1; D is perhaps TRBD1 (5 bases). Trimming cost V 7 bases and J 5 bases, with 11 bases left between them. The CDR3 consists of 11 residues. Germline assignment: CDR1 DFQATT and CDR2 SNEGSKA (reference sequence). In DNA form, the CDR3 reads TGCAGTGGTGCTTGGGGGACTGAAGCTTTCTTT. Translation: CSGAWGTEAFF.

The chain couples TRBV18 to TRBJ1-2; D remains ambiguous. This CDR3 has 13 residues. Germline CDR1 is KGHSH and CDR2 is LQKENI. V was clipped by 3 bases and J by 4 bases, with 9 bases between them. As DNA, the CDR3 is TGTGCCAGCTCACCCCTGGAGACCTATGGCTACACCTTC. Translated: CASSPLETYGYTF.

This clonotype occurred a few times. The chain has TRBV25-1 and TRBJ2-1; the D is unclear. The V gene lost 2 bases and the J gene lost 0 bases, with 11 bases spanning the gap. CDR1 MGHDK and CDR2 SYGVNS come from the germline V gene. The CDR3 spans 16 residues. The CDR3 DNA reads as TGTGCCAGCAGTGAAGGGTCTTATAGCTCCTACAATGAGCAGTTCTTC. Translated: CASSEGSYSSYNEQFF. Complete variable domain (other parts from reference TRBV25-1 and TRBJ2-1): EADIYQTPRYLVIGTGKKITLECSQTMGHDKMYWYQQDPGMELHLIHYSYGVNSTEKGDLSSESTVSRIRTEHFPLTLESARPSHTSQYLCASSEGSYSSYNEQFFGPGTRLTVL.

The chain carries TRBV6-6 and TRBJ2-3, with D possibly TRBD2 on 6 matching bases. This CDR3 contains 13 residues. CDR1 is MNHNY, CDR2 SVGAGI, per germline (reference sequence). The V and J ends lost 5 bases and 5 bases respectively, with 11 bases between them. The CDR3 loop is CASSPSRGDTQYF. CDR3 sequence (DNA): TGTGCCAGCAGTCCCTCGCGGGGAGATACGCAGTATTTT.

This chain uses TRBV7-9 with TRBJ2-7; 9 positions match TRBD1. V trimming: 2 bases; J trimming: 1 base; junction bases outside the gene matches: 9. The CDR3 loop spans 17 amino acids. From germline, CDR1 is SEHNR and CDR2 FQNEAQ (reference sequence). CDR3 DNA: TGTGCCAGCAGCTTACGTCGAGCGGGGACAGGGTCCTACGAGCAGTACTTC. This sequence encodes CASSLRRAGTGSYEQYF.

The chain couples TRBV6-2 or TRBV6-3 to TRBJ1-2, with unresolved D. Trimming removed 8 bases from V and 8 bases from J, with 27 bases in between. CDR3 length: 16 amino acids. CDR1 is MNHEY, CDR2 SVGEGT, per germline. The CDR3: CASGRVPTKSLGGYTF. CDR3 coding DNA: TGTGCCAGCGGTAGGGTGCCGACGAAGTCCCTAGGAGGCTACACCTTC.

This rearrangement joins TRBV2 to TRBJ2-7; a possible D gene is TRBD1 (5 bases). Germline loops: CDR1 SNHLY, CDR2 FYNNEI. The CDR3 is 12 residues long. Trimming left V 7 bases short and J 4 bases short, with 11 bases between. The CDR3 loop is CASNFGAYEQYF. The CDR3 DNA is TGTGCCAGCAACTTTGGGGCATACGAGCAGTACTTC. The full variable domain, in which reference TRBV2 and TRBJ2-7 provide the parts outside the CDR3, is EPEVTQTPSHQVTQMGQEVILRCVPISNHLYFYWYRQILGQKVEFLVSFYNNEISEKSEIFDDQFSVERPDGSNFTLKIRSTKLEDSAMYFCASNFGAYEQYFGPGTRLTVT.